The T cell receptor beta chain described here comes from a study of T cell clonotyping in hematopoietic cell transplantation. As to time point: recipient sample about 28 days before transplant, after cytoreduction. Recipients were bled about 28 days pretransplant and at posttransplant days 30, 100, 180. Germline lookup yields CDR1 ENHRY and CDR2 SYGVKD. Trimming cost V 10 bases and J 2 bases, with 18 bases left between them. The CDR3 loop spans 15 amino acids. Sequencing used immunoSEQ multiplex PCR; TCRdb keeps in-frame clones, though not all of them. The sample contains about 28,000 clones, under 90% of which appear only once.

The sample was peripheral blood mononuclear cells, taken before stem cell transplant. The V and J genes are TRBV10-3 and TRBJ2-1, with D possibly matching TRBD2 (7 bases). This TCR was sampled from a middle-aged man with acute myeloid leukemia. Some clones in this sample may be carry-over from other donors' samples. The CDR3 sequence is CATTGGGGPYNEQFF. The CDR3 DNA is TGTGCCACCACTGGAGGGGGGGGACCCTACAATGAGCAGTTCTTC.